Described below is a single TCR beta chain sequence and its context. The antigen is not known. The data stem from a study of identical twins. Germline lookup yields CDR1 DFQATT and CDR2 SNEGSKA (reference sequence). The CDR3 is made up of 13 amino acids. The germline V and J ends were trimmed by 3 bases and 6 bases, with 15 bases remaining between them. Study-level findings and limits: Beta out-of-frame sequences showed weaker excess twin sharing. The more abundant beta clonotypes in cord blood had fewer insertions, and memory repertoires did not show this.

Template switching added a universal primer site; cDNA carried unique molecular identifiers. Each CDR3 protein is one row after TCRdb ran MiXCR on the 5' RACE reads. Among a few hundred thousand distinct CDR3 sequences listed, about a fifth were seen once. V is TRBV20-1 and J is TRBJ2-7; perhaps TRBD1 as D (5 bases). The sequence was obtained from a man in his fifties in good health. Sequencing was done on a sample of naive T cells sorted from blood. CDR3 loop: CSASNGRVGEQYF. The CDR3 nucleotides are TGCAGTGCTAGTAACGGCAGGGTGGGCGAGCAGTACTTC.